The T cell receptor beta chain under discussion was sequenced for a study of T-cell memory formation after mild COVID-19. Comment on this clonotype: Its antigen is unknown.

Findings and limits, study-wide: Some clones that responded were present in memory (sampled pre-infection), which suggests cross-reactive memory joined.

The CDR3 is made up of 18 amino acids. TCRdb processed the 5' RACE reads anew with MiXCR; each CDR3 protein has one entry. The profile covers some 330,000 distinct CDR3 sequences, with roughly 21% appearing a single time and around 12% taken by the ten largest. V and J are TRBV21-1 and TRBJ2-2; whether TRBD2, the table's D call, matches the DNA was not checked. TRBV21-1 has pseudogene status. Sequenced material: PBMCs or a T cell subset sorted from them (not recorded which). This TCR came from an adult woman who had mild COVID-19 (a few samples of this study predate the infection). Cell type and time point are not known. Here the CDR3 reads CASTLVPGLAGGCGELFF. CDR3 DNA: TGTGCCAGCACCCTAGTACCGGGACTAGCGGGAGGATGCGGGGAGCTGTTTTTT.